What follows are 5 T cell receptor beta chains derived from one specimen sequenced in a study of T-cell memory formation after mild COVID-19. One entry per CDR3 protein results from TCRdb running MiXCR on the 5' RACE reads. The table includes 390,000 or so distinct CDR3 sequences, about 16% detected once. Sequencing used PBMCs or a T cell subset sorted from them (not recorded which). These receptors all stem from a man aged 18 to 30 who had mild COVID-19 (a few samples of this study predate the infection). Cell type and time point are not known.

J is TRBJ2-5 and V is TRBV7-9; D is ambiguous. CDR1 and CDR2 (germline): SEHNR, FQNEAQ (reference sequence). Trimming removed 5 bases from V and 4 bases from J, with 11 bases in between. The CDR3 has 13 residues. The CDR3, as DNA: TGTGCCAGCAGCGATGACTGGAGAGAGACCCAGTACTTC. Its translation is CASSDDWRETQYF.

This clonotype was found a few times. The CDR3: CASSSSRDRGYEQYV. The CDR3 DNA follows: TGTGCCAGCAGCAGCAGCCGGGACAGGGGTTACGAGCAGTACGTC. V is TRBV21-1 and J is TRBJ2-7; the tabulated D call, TRBD1, remains unverified against the DNA. TRBV21-1 is recorded as a pseudogene. The CDR3 consists of 15 residues.

This clonotype was counted between two and nine times. V usage is TRBV12-3 or TRBV12-4 and J usage is TRBJ1-5; D is unresolved. V lost 7 bases and J lost 5, with 15 bases in between. CDR3 length: 14 amino acids. CDR3 amino acids: CASTPRAGDQPQHF. Written as DNA, the CDR3 is TGTGCCAGCACCCCTAGGGCAGGAGATCAGCCCCAGCATTTT.

This clonotype came up a few times. The chain employs TRBV4-1 and TRBJ1-1; 8 bases are a match to TRBD1. Germline trimming cut 3 bases from V and 0 bases from J; bases unmatched to any gene: 9. In germline, CDR1 is MGHRA, CDR2 YSYEKL. There are 17 residues in the CDR3. The CDR3 nucleotides are TGCGCCAGCAGCCACGCGACAGGGGCAGGGATGAACACTGAAGCTTTCTTT. Protein product: CASSHATGAGMNTEAFF.

This clonotype was seen many times. The CDR3 loop reads CSARDLRGGEKLFF. CDR3 in DNA: TGCAGTGCTAGAGATCTCAGGGGCGGAGAAAAACTGTTTTTT. J is TRBJ1-4 and V is TRBV20-1; D perhaps matches TRBD1 (6 bases). Germline V gene lookup returns CDR1 DFQATT and CDR2 SNEGSKA (reference sequence). The CDR3 loop spans 14 amino acids. The V end lost 0 bases, the J end lost 8 bases, and 13 bases lay between the germline ends.